This passage covers 3 T cell receptor beta chains from one sample sequenced in a study of blood T cells in healthy people across ages. Then a second PCR, running roughly 7 to 12 cycles, was carried out with a sample-barcoded 5' primer and a J-beta primer mix. Each CDR3 protein gets one entry after TCRdb re-called the 5' RACE reads with MiXCR. This sample yields about 1.5 million distinct CDR3 sequences, of which roughly 43% are seen a single time; approximately 4% belongs to the top ten. Sequences were obtained from blood. The receptors come from a woman under 30 in good health.

This clonotype was counted a few times. This chain uses TRBV10-3 with TRBJ2-7; TRBD2 is a possible D gene (5 bases). The CDR3 is 15 amino acids. The germline V and J ends were trimmed by 3 bases and 5 bases, with 17 bases remaining between them. Germline loops: CDR1 ENHRY, CDR2 SYGVKD. Here the CDR3 reads CAISDRNSGPNEQYF. The CDR3 DNA is TGTGCCATCAGTGACCGAAACAGCGGCCCCAACGAGCAGTACTTC.

The chain has TRBV6-6 and TRBJ2-3; no definite D call. The germline V gene encodes CDR1 MNHNY and CDR2 SVGAGI (reference sequence). The CDR3 is 13 amino acids. The V and J ends lost 7 bases and 2 bases respectively, with 10 bases between them. CDR3 sequence (DNA): TGTGCCAGCAATCCGATCGCCACAGATACGCAGTATTTT. Its translation is CASNPIATDTQYF.

CDR3 coding DNA: TGTGCCAGCAGCTTCGGACCGGGACACCTCTCCTACGAGCAGTACTTC. It translates to CASSFGPGHLSYEQYF. The chain has TRBV7-9 and TRBJ2-7; D is perhaps TRBD1 (6 bases). Germline loops: CDR1 SEHNR, CDR2 FQNEAQ (reference sequence). The CDR3 loop spans 16 amino acids. V lost 3 bases and J lost 0, with 15 bases in between.